This is a list of T cell receptor beta chains from one sample in a study of a mutant IDH1 vaccine in newly diagnosed glioma. Libraries were prepared by immunoSEQ multiplex PCR; TCRdb keeps only in-frame clonotypes and omits some of them. Among some 60,000 clones listed, 70% to 85% were seen once. No antigens are known for them. The starting material was PBMCs, obtained from a glioma patient whose treatment included an IDH1 peptide vaccine. The origin of the receptors is a man younger than 40 with glioma. The CDR3 runs from the conserved cysteine through the conserved F or W. D genes are given only for firm matches. Expanded clones are given a class, and other clones once, few, many or no size at all.

CDR3 length	V gene	D gene	J gene	clone size	CDR3 protein	CDR3 DNA
13	TRBV28	-	TRBJ1-6	-	CASSLLDNSPLHF	TGTGCCAGCAGTTTATTGGATAATTCACCCCTCCACTTT
14	TRBV7-9	TRBD1	TRBJ1-2	-	CASSATGGAYGYTF	TGTGCCAGCAGCGCGACAGGGGGCGCCTATGGCTACACCTTC
15	TRBV11-2	TRBD1	TRBJ1-3	-	CASSSRGQLGNTIYF	TGTGCCAGCAGCTCCAGGGGACAGCTTGGAAACACCATATATTTT
13	TRBV5-4	-	TRBJ1-5	-	CASSPQGRQPQHF	TGTGCCAGCAGCCCACAGGGACGTCAGCCCCAGCATTTT
15	TRBV28	-	TRBJ2-4	-	CASSSYPKGKNIQYF	TGTGCCAGCAGTTCCTATCCGAAGGGCAAAAACATTCAGTACTTC
13	TRBV15	-	TRBJ1-5	-	CATSLSPNQPQHF	TGTGCCACCAGCCTATCGCCCAATCAGCCCCAGCATTTT
14	TRBV9	-	TRBJ2-3	once	CASSVVSGTDTQYF	TGTGCCAGCAGCGTAGTTTCGGGAACAGATACGCAGTATTTT
15	TRBV7-2	-	TRBJ2-1	-	CASSLGSYAGNEQFF	TGTGCCAGCAGCTTAGGTTCTTACGCCGGGAATGAGCAGTTCTTC
18	TRBV28	TRBD1	TRBJ2-7	-	CASIGARTGGLVSYEQYF	TGTGCCTCAATAGGGGCCAGGACAGGGGGCTTGGTTTCCTACGAGCAGTACTTC
14	TRBV5-1	TRBD2	TRBJ2-7	-	CASSGGTRAYEQYF	TGCGCCAGCAGCGGAGGGACTAGGGCATACGAGCAGTACTTC
15	TRBV18	TRBD2	TRBJ2-1	-	CASSPLTSNLGEQFF	TGTGCCAGCTCACCTCTGACTAGCAATCTCGGTGAGCAGTTCTTC
14	TRBV6-1	-	TRBJ2-7	-	CASSEFSISYEQYF	TGTGCCAGCAGTGAATTTTCCATCTCCTACGAGCAGTACTTC
14	TRBV7-9	TRBD1	TRBJ2-1	-	CASTQSRDRVEQFF	TGTGCCAGCACCCAGTCCCGGGACAGGGTTGAGCAGTTCTTC
12	TRBV30	-	TRBJ1-1	few	CAWDHPGQEAFF	TGTGCCTGGGATCATCCCGGACAAGAAGCTTTCTTT
12	TRBV5-6	-	TRBJ2-1	-	CASSLGDTEQFF	TGTGCCAGCAGCTTAGGAGACACTGAGCAGTTCTTC
16	TRBV6-1	-	TRBJ1-3	-	CASSEDLDRRGNTIYF	TGTGCCAGCAGTGAAGATTTGGACAGAAGAGGAAACACCATATATTTT
15	TRBV18	TRBD2	TRBJ2-3	-	CASSPGTSGTDTQYF	TGTGCCAGCTCACCTGGGACTAGCGGCACAGATACGCAGTATTTT
13	TRBV6-5	-	TRBJ1-5	-	CASSFTPGQPQHF	TGTGCCAGCAGTTTTACCCCGGGCCAGCCCCAGCATTTT
11	TRBV5-4	-	TRBJ1-5	-	CATFGVQPQHF	TGTGCCACCTTTGGAGTCCAGCCCCAGCATTTT
15	TRBV7-2	-	TRBJ2-1	-	CASSLAGTAHNEQFF	TGTGCCAGCAGCTTAGCCGGGACTGCACACAATGAGCAGTTCTTC
13	TRBV18	-	TRBJ1-2	-	CASSPDSNYGYTF	TGTGCCAGCTCACCCGACAGTAACTATGGCTACACCTTC
16	TRBV5-6	-	TRBJ1-1	-	CASSGRAPQANTEAFF	TGTGCCAGCAGCGGAAGGGCCCCCCAAGCAAACACTGAAGCTTTCTTT
12	TRBV28	-	TRBJ1-6	-	CASSFWGSPLHF	TGTGCCAGCAGTTTTTGGGGTTCACCCCTCCACTTT
14	TRBV11-3	-	TRBJ1-1	-	CASSLVGGNTEAFF	TGTGCCAGCAGCTTAGTTGGGGGGAACACTGAAGCTTTCTTT
20	TRBV28	TRBD2	TRBJ2-7	few	CASSLTLLTSGRAPSYEQYF	TGTGCCAGCAGTTTAACCCTACTAACTAGCGGGAGGGCCCCATCCTACGAGCAGTACTTC
16	TRBV7-9	-	TRBJ2-1	few	CASSTWTDLSYNEQFF	TGTGCCAGCAGCACTTGGACGGACCTCTCCTACAATGAGCAGTTCTTC
12	TRBV28	-	TRBJ2-1	few	CASSILQSEQFF	TGTGCCAGCAGTATTCTACAGAGTGAGCAGTTCTTC
13	TRBV7-3	-	TRBJ2-2	-	CASSLIRTGELFF	TGTGCCAGCAGCTTAATACGGACCGGGGAGCTGTTTTTT
15	TRBV27	TRBD2	TRBJ2-1	-	CASSQSGVLHNEQFF	TGTGCCAGCAGTCAAAGCGGGGTCCTTCACAATGAGCAGTTCTTC
14	TRBV25-1	-	TRBJ1-2	-	CASSELGRLGGYTF	TGTGCCAGCAGTGAATTGGGACGGCTGGGGGGCTACACCTTC
12	TRBV28	TRBD1	TRBJ2-7	-	CASSPGGREQYF	TGTGCCAGTTCTCCAGGGGGACGGGAGCAGTACTTC
15	TRBV6-5	-	TRBJ2-1	-	CASSRTRDLQNEQFF	TGTGCCAGCAGCCGGACACGGGACCTTCAAAATGAGCAGTTCTTC
15	TRBV6-1	-	TRBJ2-2	-	CASSSQGIATGELFF	TGTGCCAGCAGTAGTCAGGGAATCGCCACCGGGGAGCTGTTTTTT
14	TRBV2	-	TRBJ2-2	-	CASISDRRGGELFF	TGTGCCAGCATCAGCGACCGAAGGGGCGGGGAGCTGTTTTTT
13	TRBV9	-	TRBJ1-1	few	CASSVGFGTEAFF	TGTGCCAGCAGCGTAGGGTTCGGAACTGAAGCTTTCTTT
15	TRBV7-9	-	TRBJ1-1	once	CASGEARIGNTEAFF	TGTGCCTCGGGTGAGGCTAGGATCGGGAACACTGAAGCTTTCTTT
16	TRBV4-2	-	TRBJ1-1	-	CASSQDNTRPGSEAFF	TGTGCCAGCAGCCAAGATAATACCCGACCAGGGAGTGAAGCTTTCTTT
15	TRBV11-1	-	TRBJ2-7	once	CASSPLGRYSYEQYF	TGTGCCAGCAGCCCCTTGGGCAGATACTCCTACGAGCAGTACTTC
15	TRBV6-1	TRBD1	TRBJ1-1	-	CASLIRDRGRMRTFF	TGTGCCAGCCTTATTAGGGACAGGGGGCGAATGAGGACTTTCTTT
15	TRBV5-1	TRBD1	TRBJ2-1	-	CASCLGTAHYNEQFF	TGCGCCAGCTGCCTGGGGACAGCTCATTACAATGAGCAGTTCTTC
18	TRBV28	TRBD1	TRBJ2-1	few	CASSFGYLGAGGGHEQFF	TGTGCCAGCAGTTTTGGTTATCTGGGAGCAGGGGGCGGGCATGAGCAGTTCTTC
14	TRBV9	-	TRBJ1-1	-	CASSVRAENTEAFF	TGTGCCAGCAGCGTTAGGGCAGAGAACACTGAAGCTTTCTTT
14	TRBV15	-	TRBJ1-2	-	CATSRDRESYGYTF	TGTGCCACCAGCAGAGATCGAGAGTCCTATGGCTACACCTTC
13	TRBV5-1	-	TRBJ1-2	few	CASSLGTRYGYTF	TGCGCCAGCAGCTTGGGAACGAGGTATGGCTACACCTTC